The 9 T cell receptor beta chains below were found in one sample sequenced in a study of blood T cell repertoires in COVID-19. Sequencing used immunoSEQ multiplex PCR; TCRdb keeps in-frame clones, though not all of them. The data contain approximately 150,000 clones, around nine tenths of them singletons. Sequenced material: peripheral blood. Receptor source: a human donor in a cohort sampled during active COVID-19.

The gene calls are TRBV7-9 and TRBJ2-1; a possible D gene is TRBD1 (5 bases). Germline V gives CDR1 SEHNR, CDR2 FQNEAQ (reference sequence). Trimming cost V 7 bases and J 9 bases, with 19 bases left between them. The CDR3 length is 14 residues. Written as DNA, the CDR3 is TGTGCCAGCACACTCTCTCATCAGGGAAGTGAGCAGTTCTTC. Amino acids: CASTLSHQGSEQFF.

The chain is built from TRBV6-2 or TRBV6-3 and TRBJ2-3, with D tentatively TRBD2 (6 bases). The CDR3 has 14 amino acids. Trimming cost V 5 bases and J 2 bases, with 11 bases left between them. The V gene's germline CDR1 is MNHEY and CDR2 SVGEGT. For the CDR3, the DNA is TGTGCCAGCAGTCTCCGGGGGAACACAGATACGCAGTATTTT. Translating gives CASSLRGNTDTQYF.

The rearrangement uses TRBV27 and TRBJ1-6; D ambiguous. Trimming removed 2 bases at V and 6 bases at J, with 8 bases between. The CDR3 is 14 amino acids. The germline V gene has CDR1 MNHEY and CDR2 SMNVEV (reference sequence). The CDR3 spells CASSLTQINSPLHF. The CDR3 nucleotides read TGTGCCAGCAGTTTAACACAGATTAATTCACCCCTCCACTTT.

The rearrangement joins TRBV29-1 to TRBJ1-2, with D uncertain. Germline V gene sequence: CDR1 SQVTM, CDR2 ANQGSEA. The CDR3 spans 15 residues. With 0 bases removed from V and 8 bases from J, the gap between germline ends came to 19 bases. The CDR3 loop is CSVEEHPGGRNGYTF. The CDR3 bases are TGCAGCGTTGAAGAACACCCCGGAGGCAGAAACGGCTACACCTTC.

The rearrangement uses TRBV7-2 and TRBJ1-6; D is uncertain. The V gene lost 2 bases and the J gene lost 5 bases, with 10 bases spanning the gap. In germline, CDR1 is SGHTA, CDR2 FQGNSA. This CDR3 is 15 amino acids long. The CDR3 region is CASSLLGLNNSPLHF. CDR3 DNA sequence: TGTGCCAGCAGCTTACTTGGACTGAATAATTCACCCCTCCACTTT.

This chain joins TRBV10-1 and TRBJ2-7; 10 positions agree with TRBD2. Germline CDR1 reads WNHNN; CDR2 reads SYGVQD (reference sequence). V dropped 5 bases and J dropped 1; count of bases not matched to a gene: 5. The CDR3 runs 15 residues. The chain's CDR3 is CASSPEAGGSYEQYF. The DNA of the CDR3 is TGCGCCAGCAGTCCTGAAGCGGGAGGGTCCTACGAGCAGTACTTC.

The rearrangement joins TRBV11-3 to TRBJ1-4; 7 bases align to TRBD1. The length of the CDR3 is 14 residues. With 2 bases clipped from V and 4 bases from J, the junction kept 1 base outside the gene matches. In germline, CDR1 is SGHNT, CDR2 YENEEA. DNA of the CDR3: TGTGCCAGCAGCTTACGGGACAGTAATGAAAAACTGTTTTTT. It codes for CASSLRDSNEKLFF. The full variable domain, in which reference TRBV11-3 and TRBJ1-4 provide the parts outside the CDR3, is EAGVVQSPRYKIIEKKQPVAFWCNPISGHNTLYWYLQNLGQGPELLIRYENEEAVDDSQLPKDRFSAERLKGVDSTLKIQPAELGDSAVYLCASSLRDSNEKLFFGSGTQLSVL.

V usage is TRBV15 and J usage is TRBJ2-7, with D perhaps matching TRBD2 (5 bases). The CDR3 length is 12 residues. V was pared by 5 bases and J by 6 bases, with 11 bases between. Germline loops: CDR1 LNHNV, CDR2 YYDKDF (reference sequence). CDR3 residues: CATSPEVGEQYF. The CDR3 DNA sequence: TGTGCCACCAGCCCGGAGGTGGGCGAGCAGTACTTC.

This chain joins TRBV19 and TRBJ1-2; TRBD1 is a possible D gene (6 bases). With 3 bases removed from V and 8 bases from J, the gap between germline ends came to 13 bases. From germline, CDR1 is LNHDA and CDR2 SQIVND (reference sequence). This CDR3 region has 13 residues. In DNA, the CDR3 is TGTGCCAGTAGTATCACAGGGTTGGAGGGCTACACCTTC. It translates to CASSITGLEGYTF.